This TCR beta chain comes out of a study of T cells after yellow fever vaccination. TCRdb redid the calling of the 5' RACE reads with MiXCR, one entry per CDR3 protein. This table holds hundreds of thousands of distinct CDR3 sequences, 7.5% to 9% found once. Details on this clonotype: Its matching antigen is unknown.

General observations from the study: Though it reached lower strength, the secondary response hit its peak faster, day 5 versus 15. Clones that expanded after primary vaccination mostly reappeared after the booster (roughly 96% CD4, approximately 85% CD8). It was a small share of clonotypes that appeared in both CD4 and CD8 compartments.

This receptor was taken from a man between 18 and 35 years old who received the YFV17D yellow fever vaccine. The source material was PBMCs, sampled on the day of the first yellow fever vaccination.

The CDR3 spells CASSYGTSAEAFF. CDR3 nucleotides: TGTGCCAGCAGTTACGGGACGAGCGCTGAAGCTTTCTTT. The chain uses TRBV6-5 and TRBJ1-1; D possibly corresponds to TRBD1 (5 bases). V dropped 2 bases and J dropped 6 bases, with 10 bases sitting between them. CDR3 length: 13 residues. From germline, CDR1 is MNHEY and CDR2 SVGAGI.